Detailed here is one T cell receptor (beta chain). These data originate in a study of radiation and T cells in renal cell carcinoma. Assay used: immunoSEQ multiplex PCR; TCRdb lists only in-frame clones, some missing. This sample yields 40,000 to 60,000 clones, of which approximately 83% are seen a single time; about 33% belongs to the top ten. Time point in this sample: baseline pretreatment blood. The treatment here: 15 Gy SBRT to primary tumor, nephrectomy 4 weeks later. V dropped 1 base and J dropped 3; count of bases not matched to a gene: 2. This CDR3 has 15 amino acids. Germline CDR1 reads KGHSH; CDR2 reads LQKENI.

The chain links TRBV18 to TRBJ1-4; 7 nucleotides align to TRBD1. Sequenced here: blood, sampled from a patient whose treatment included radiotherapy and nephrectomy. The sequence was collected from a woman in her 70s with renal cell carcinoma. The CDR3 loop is CASSPRDRSNEKLFF. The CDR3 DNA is TGTGCCAGCTCACCACGGGACAGATCTAATGAAAAACTGTTTTTT.